These 17 T cell receptor beta chains originate from one sample sequenced in a study of cytomegalovirus exposure and HLA in healthy donors (TCRdb year 2017). Library generation was performed with the immunoSEQ multiplex PCR assay. For the multiplex PCR, a mixture combining 60 forward primers for TCR Vbeta segments and 13 reverse primers for TCR Jbeta segments was used. The table comes from immuneACCESS by way of TCRdb, which keeps in-frame sequences with V and J called. Part of the clones is missing from these tables; in studies checked, under half for an unresolved V gene and the rest for unknown reasons. Across this sample there are approximately 150,000 clones, with roughly 80% seen only once. The ten largest clones capture less than 3.5% of the sample. The specimen was PBMCs. All receptors derive from a woman aged 25 to 45 in good health and CMV-seronegative.

This chain connects TRBV5-1 to TRBJ2-3; D might be TRBD2 (6 bases). The CDR3 totals 17 residues. Germline CDR1 SGHRS, CDR2 YFSETQ. Between the trimmed V and J ends, which lost 0 bases and 2 bases, there was a span of 16 bases. The CDR3 coding sequence is TGCGCCAGCAGCTTGGCGTCCAGCGGGTCGACCACAGATACGCAGTATTTT. This codes for CASSLASSGSTTDTQYF.

The V and J genes are TRBV11-1 and TRBJ2-7; TRBD1 matches 9 bases. Germline values: CDR1 SGHAT, CDR2 FQDESV (reference sequence). This CDR3 contains 15 residues. V was clipped by 5 bases and J by 5 bases; unmatched bases: 10. The CDR3 is CASSDPGTGWDEQYF. The CDR3 DNA follows: TGTGCCAGCAGCGACCCCGGGACAGGGTGGGACGAGCAGTACTTC.

The V and J genes are TRBV2 and TRBJ2-3; D is unresolved. From germline, CDR1 is SNHLY and CDR2 FYNNEI. V was trimmed by 3 bases and J by 3 bases, leaving 4 bases between them. CDR3 length: 12 residues. DNA of the CDR3: TGTGCCAGCAGTGATTCTACAGATACGCAGTATTTT. Protein: CASSDSTDTQYF.

The J gene is TRBJ2-1, the V gene TRBV5-1, with a weak D call TRBD1 (6 bases). V lost 2 bases and J lost 4, with 10 bases in between. Germline lookup yields CDR1 SGHRS and CDR2 YFSETQ. CDR3 size: 14 residues. The CDR3 spells CASSFGRGYNEQFF. CDR3 bases: TGCGCCAGCAGCTTCGGCAGGGGATACAATGAGCAGTTCTTC.

There are a few counts of this clone. The gene calls are TRBV27 and TRBJ1-1; D not resolved. Between the trimmed V and J ends, which lost 6 bases and 4 bases, there was a span of 18 bases. The CDR3 extends over 15 amino acids. From germline, CDR1 is MNHEY and CDR2 SMNVEV (reference sequence). CDR3 DNA sequence: TGTGCCAGCAGCCCCCTCCGGCTTCGGGGCACTGAAGCTTTCTTT. Protein product: CASSPLRLRGTEAFF.

Turning to this clone: The sample has other DNA sequences that encode this CDR3 too. The chain couples TRBV5-1 to TRBJ2-1, with 11 bases fitting TRBD2. The junction had 6 bases not matched to a gene; V was cut back by 4 bases and J by 6 bases. Germline assignment: CDR1 SGHRS and CDR2 YFSETQ. The length of the CDR3 is 15 residues. The CDR3 here is CASSVSGGASNEQFF. The CDR3 region has the DNA TGCGCCAGCAGCGTTAGCGGGGGGGCCTCCAATGAGCAGTTCTTC.

This clone has a handful of counts. The rearrangement joins TRBV30 to TRBJ2-2; 9 bases are a match to TRBD2. Germline V gene lookup returns CDR1 GTSNPN and CDR2 SVGIG (reference sequence). The V gene end was trimmed by 1 base and the J gene end by 5 bases; junction bases not matched to a gene: 5. The CDR3 is 15 residues long. CDR3 nucleotide sequence: TGTGCCTGGAGTGAGCTGGCGGGGGGGACCGGGGAGCTGTTTTTT. As protein: CAWSELAGGTGELFF.

The V call is TRBV5-4, the J call TRBJ2-2; D gene unclear. V lost 0 bases, J lost 7 bases, and 10 bases lay in between. Germline V lookup: CDR1 SGHNT, CDR2 YYREEE (reference sequence). This CDR3 region has 14 residues. The CDR3 loop is CASSLARGFGELFF. CDR3 nucleotide sequence: TGTGCCAGCAGCTTGGCCAGAGGATTCGGGGAGCTGTTTTTT. Drawing the rest from reference TRBV5-4 and TRBJ2-2, the complete variable domain is ETGVTQSPTHLIKTRGQQVTLRCSSQSGHNTVSWYQQALGQGPQFIFQYYREEENGRGNFPPRFSGLQFPNYSSELNVNALELDDSALYLCASSLARGFGELFFGEGSRLTVL.

The CDR3 sequence is CASWGTGNYNEQFF. The CDR3 DNA reads as TGTGCCAGTTGGGGGACAGGGAACTACAATGAGCAGTTCTTC. This chain joins TRBV27 and TRBJ2-1; 9 nucleotides line up with TRBD1. The CDR3 runs to 14 residues. Germline CDR1 and CDR2: MNHEY and SMNVEV (reference sequence). Trimming removed 9 bases from V and 3 bases from J; junction bases left unmatched: 6.

Written as DNA, the CDR3 is TGTGCCAGCAGCTCCGGATCCGGGACTTCCTCTGGGGCCAACGTCCTGACTTTC. Amino acids: CASSSGSGTSSGANVLTF. This rearrangement joins TRBV7-3 to TRBJ2-6; a weak D match, TRBD2 (6 bases). Germline CDR1 SGHTA, CDR2 FQGTGA. V was trimmed by 4 bases and J by 0 bases, leaving 16 bases between them. The length of the CDR3 is 18 residues.

The chain employs TRBV19 and TRBJ1-1; D gene uncertain. The CDR3 has 12 amino acids. Trimming removed 7 bases at V and 1 base at J, with 7 bases between. CDR1 is LNHDA, CDR2 SQIVND, per germline (reference sequence). In DNA, the CDR3 is TGTGCCAGTATTTTTCAGAACACTGAAGCTTTCTTT. Its protein product is CASIFQNTEAFF.

The chain recombines TRBV5-1 with TRBJ2-5; a weak D match, TRBD2 (5 bases). This CDR3 region has 15 residues. Germline V CDR1 and CDR2: SGHRS, YFSETQ. The germline V and J ends were trimmed by 0 bases and 7 bases, with 16 bases remaining between them. CDR3 nucleotide sequence: TGCGCCAGCAGCTTGGCTACTTCTAGCTCGGGGACCCAGTACTTC. The encoded protein is CASSLATSSSGTQYF.

The chain's CDR3 is CASSLGLADTDTQYF. The CDR3 DNA follows: TGTGCCAGCAGCTTGGGGCTAGCGGACACAGATACGCAGTATTTT. The chain couples TRBV11-3 to TRBJ2-3, with 7 bases matching TRBD2. This CDR3 has 15 amino acids. V shed 3 bases, J shed 2 bases, and the junction held 5 bases outside the gene matches. The germline gives CDR1 SGHNT, CDR2 YENEEA.

The genes are TRBV6-1 and TRBJ1-2; D is possibly TRBD1 (6 bases). Deletions cut 6 bases from V and 8 bases from J, with 16 bases between. CDR1 is MNHNS and CDR2 is SASEGT in the germline V gene. This CDR3 has 13 amino acids. The CDR3 is CASSRRGAEGYTF. The DNA of the CDR3 is TGTGCCAGCAGCCGCCGGGGGGCGGAGGGCTACACCTTC.

This CDR3 reads CASSDQTGFNEKLFF. The CDR3 DNA follows: TGTGCCAGCAGCGACCAGACAGGGTTTAATGAAAAACTGTTTTTT. The chain combines TRBV9 with TRBJ1-4; 7 bases fit TRBD1. This CDR3 is 15 amino acids long. The J segment lost 4 bases and the V segment lost 3 bases, leaving 6 bases of the junction unmatched. Looked up from germline, CDR1 is SGDLS and CDR2 is YYNGEE.

The chain joins TRBV19 to TRBJ1-1; D gene unclear. Between the trimmed V and J ends, which lost 4 bases and 7 bases, there was a span of 16 bases. The CDR3 covers 14 residues. Germline-derived CDR1 and CDR2 are LNHDA and SQIVND (reference sequence). The CDR3 is CASSTGTTLHEAFF. In DNA form, the CDR3 reads TGTGCCAGTAGTACAGGAACGACCCTCCATGAAGCTTTCTTT.

The chain couples TRBV19 to TRBJ1-2, with TRBD1 matching 9 bases. Germline values: CDR1 LNHDA, CDR2 SQIVND (reference sequence). V trimming: 5 bases; J trimming: 10 bases; junction bases outside the gene matches: 11. CDR3 length: 14 residues. The CDR3 protein is CASSSPGQGKDYTF. CDR3 nucleotide sequence: TGTGCCAGTAGTTCCCCGGGACAGGGTAAAGACTACACCTTC.